The 21 T cell receptor beta chains presented below share a single source sample, sequenced in a study of blood T cell repertoires in COVID-19. Libraries were prepared by immunoSEQ multiplex PCR; TCRdb keeps only in-frame clonotypes and omits some of them. The sample includes about 240,000 clones, 86% seen only once; the top ten take 6.2%. The sequenced material came from peripheral blood. The receptors were sampled from a man between 60 and 75 years old with acute or convalescent COVID-19.

This clone appeared a single time. The chain combines TRBV19 with TRBJ2-1; 7 nucleotides line up with TRBD1. The germline gives CDR1 LNHDA, CDR2 SQIVND (reference sequence). CDR3 length: 15 residues. With 1 base clipped from V and 3 bases from J, the junction kept 3 bases outside the gene matches. The CDR3 sequence is CASSIVPGGYNEQFF. The CDR3, as DNA: TGTGCCAGTAGTATAGTGCCAGGGGGCTACAATGAGCAGTTCTTC.

For the CDR3, the DNA is TGTGCCAGCAGCTTATCTAGTCGGACTAGCATACTCCTCGAGCAGTACTTC. This sequence encodes CASSLSSRTSILLEQYF. This chain connects TRBV7-8 to TRBJ2-7; 8 bases map to TRBD2. Germline values: CDR1 SGHVS, CDR2 FQNEAQ. With 2 bases clipped from V and 6 bases from J, the junction kept 15 bases outside the gene matches. CDR3 length equals 17 residues.

The V call is TRBV30, the J call TRBJ2-7; possible D gene TRBD1, 5 bases. V was shortened by 0 bases and J by 1 base, with 10 bases between the two germline ends. The CDR3 runs to 14 residues. Germline loops: CDR1 GTSNPN, CDR2 SVGIG (reference sequence). The CDR3 reads CAWSVGDSSYEQYF. The CDR3 DNA reads TGTGCCTGGAGTGTAGGTGACAGTTCCTACGAGCAGTACTTC.

The rearrangement joins TRBV27 to TRBJ2-1; 11 bases match TRBD2. CDR3 size: 15 residues. V lost 6 bases, J lost 7 bases, and 8 bases stayed unmatched. The germline CDR1 and CDR2 sequences are MNHEY and SMNVEV (reference sequence). Here the CDR3 reads CASSRVSGRGNEQFF. DNA of the CDR3: TGTGCCAGCAGCCGAGTTAGCGGGAGGGGTAATGAGCAGTTCTTC.

This chain links TRBV7-3 with TRBJ2-7, with D possibly TRBD2 on 6 matching bases. With 0 bases removed from V and 0 bases from J, the gap between germline ends came to 12 bases. The CDR3 is made up of 16 amino acids. Germline V CDR1 and CDR2: SGHTA, FQGTGA. For the CDR3, the DNA is TGTGCCAGCAGCTTAACAGGAGGGAGTCCCTCCTACGAGCAGTACTTC. Encoded protein: CASSLTGGSPSYEQYF. The whole variable domain, remainder taken from reference TRBV7-3 and TRBJ2-7, is GAGVSQTPSNKVTEKGKYVELRCDPISGHTALYWYRQSLGQGPEFLIYFQGTGAADDSGLPNDRFFAVRPEGSVSTLKIQRTERGDSAVYLCASSLTGGSPSYEQYFGPGTRLTVT.

This sequence joins TRBV3-1 (or the pseudogene TRBV3-2) and TRBJ2-5, with D maybe TRBD2 (6 bases). V lost 0 bases to trimming and J lost 1 base, with 15 bases between them. The CDR3 totals 17 residues. Germline assignment: CDR1 LGHDT and CDR2 YNNKEL (reference sequence). CDR3 region: CASSQDSGRVFQETQYF. CDR3 DNA sequence: TGTGCCAGCAGCCAAGATAGCGGCAGGGTATTCCAAGAGACCCAGTACTTC.

This clone was counted a single time. The gene calls are TRBV28 and TRBJ2-7; 12 nucleotides match TRBD1. With V trimmed by 4 bases and J by 4 bases, 11 bases remained unmatched. The CDR3 loop spans 17 amino acids. CDR1 MDHEN and CDR2 SYDVKM come from the germline V gene. The CDR3 nucleotides read TGTGCCAGCAGTTCGGCCGGGACAGGGGGCGGGGGTTACGAGCAGTACTTC. It translates to CASSSAGTGGGGYEQYF.

The chain combines TRBV6-5 with TRBJ2-5, with a possible D match to TRBD1 (5 bases). The CDR3 runs 13 residues. Trimming shortened V by 6 bases and J by 3 bases, and 11 bases separated the two germline ends. Germline V gene lookup returns CDR1 MNHEY and CDR2 SVGAGI. The CDR3 is CASSTLTEETQYF. The CDR3 DNA reads TGTGCCAGCAGCACATTGACAGAAGAGACCCAGTACTTC.

This clone has a single count. V usage is TRBV27 and J usage is TRBJ2-7; 8 nucleotides line up with TRBD2. V shed 8 bases, J shed 0 bases, and the junction held 3 bases outside the gene matches. The CDR3 covers 13 residues. Germline CDR1 is MNHEY and CDR2 is SMNVEV (reference sequence). The CDR3 region has the DNA TGTGCCAGCCGCGGGGGGAGCTCCTACGAGCAGTACTTC. Translating it yields CASRGGSSYEQYF.

The V call is TRBV12-5, the J call TRBJ2-1, with a possible D match to TRBD1 (7 bases). This CDR3 comprises 14 residues. Trimming stripped 6 bases from V and 5 bases from J, with 14 bases between. CDR1 and CDR2 from the germline V gene are LGHNT and FRNRAP. CDR3 protein: CASGGRTGHNEQFF. CDR3 nucleotides: TGTGCTAGTGGGGGGAGGACAGGACACAATGAGCAGTTCTTC.

The V call is TRBV7-2, the J call TRBJ1-4; D is perhaps TRBD1 (6 bases). V gave up 5 bases and J gave up 4 bases, with 17 bases separating them. The V gene's germline CDR1 is SGHTA and CDR2 FQGNSA. The CDR3 length is 16 residues. The CDR3 DNA sequence: TGTGCCAGCAGCATACAACGAGGGGGGGGTAATGAAAAACTGTTTTTT. Protein: CASSIQRGGGNEKLFF. Based on the CDR3 plus reference TRBV7-2 and TRBJ1-4, the full variable domain is GAGVSQSPSNKVTEKGKDVELRCDPISGHTALYWYRQSLGQGLEFLIYFQGNSAPDKSGLPSDRFSAERTGGSVSTLTIQRTQQEDSAVYLCASSIQRGGGNEKLFFGSGTQLSVL.

V is TRBV7-2 and J is TRBJ1-3; D not certain. The V end was cut by 2 bases, the J end by 1 base, with 9 bases between. The CDR3 length is 15 residues. Germline CDR1 SGHTA, CDR2 FQGNSA. This chain's CDR3 is CASSLSRTSGNTIYF. CDR3 in DNA: TGTGCCAGCAGCTTATCCAGGACTTCTGGAAACACCATATATTTT.

The chain has TRBV11-1 and TRBJ1-1; the D is unclear. Germline lookup yields CDR1 SGHAT and CDR2 FQDESV (reference sequence). V lost 4 bases and J lost 6, with 6 bases in between. The CDR3 contains 11 residues. For the CDR3, the DNA is TGTGCCAGCAGCTGGGAGTCTGAAGCTTTCTTT. Encoded protein: CASSWESEAFF.

The rearrangement links TRBV7-2 to TRBJ2-3; D might be TRBD2 (5 bases). From germline, CDR1 is SGHTA and CDR2 FQGNSA. CDR3 length equals 16 residues. With 5 bases removed from V and 4 bases from J, the gap between germline ends came to 19 bases. The CDR3 protein is CASSPRTRAGADTQYF. In DNA, the CDR3 is TGTGCCAGCAGCCCTCGAACTAGGGCGGGCGCAGATACGCAGTATTTT. Variable domain in full (rest from reference TRBV7-2 and TRBJ2-3): GAGVSQSPSNKVTEKGKDVELRCDPISGHTALYWYRQSLGQGLEFLIYFQGNSAPDKSGLPSDRFSAERTGGSVSTLTIQRTQQEDSAVYLCASSPRTRAGADTQYFGPGTRLTVL.

Only one count was recorded for this clone. This chain connects TRBV27 to TRBJ1-5; D uncertain. V lost 5 bases and J lost 3, with 8 bases in between. Germline CDR1 reads MNHEY; CDR2 reads SMNVEV (reference sequence). The CDR3 is made up of 13 amino acids. The CDR3 protein is CASSPMVNQPQHF. In DNA, the CDR3 is TGTGCCAGCAGTCCTATGGTCAATCAGCCCCAGCATTTT.

The rearrangement uses TRBV19 and TRBJ2-7; TRBD2 matches 9 bases. The CDR3 runs 13 residues. V lost 6 bases to trimming and J lost 11 bases; unmatched junction nucleotides: 11. Germline V gene lookup returns CDR1 LNHDA and CDR2 SQIVND (reference sequence). The CDR3 here is CASRRTREGEEYF. The CDR3 region has the DNA TGTGCCAGTAGAAGGACGCGGGAGGGTGAGGAGTACTTC.

The gene calls are TRBV5-1 and TRBJ2-7; weak D call: TRBD2 (6 bases). V dropped 0 bases and J dropped 7 bases, with 20 bases sitting between them. Germline CDR1 SGHRS, CDR2 YFSETQ. The CDR3 consists of 16 residues. The chain's CDR3 is CASSLAWRQGGGEQYF. DNA for the CDR3: TGCGCCAGCAGCTTGGCCTGGAGGCAGGGAGGAGGAGAGCAGTACTTC. Variable domain in full (rest from reference TRBV5-1 and TRBJ2-7): KAGVTQTPRYLIKTRGQQVTLSCSPISGHRSVSWYQQTPGQGLQFLFEYFSETQRNKGNFPGRFSGRQFSNSRSEMNVSTLELGDSALYLCASSLAWRQGGGEQYFGPGTRLTVT.

The chain couples TRBV7-2 to TRBJ2-7; 7 bases map to TRBD2. The V gene end was trimmed by 6 bases and the J gene end by 5 bases; junction bases not matched to a gene: 13. Germline loops: CDR1 SGHTA, CDR2 FQGNSA. The CDR3 runs to 15 residues. In DNA, the CDR3 is TGTGCCAGCAGTAGGAACGGCGGGGGTCGGAACGAGCAGTACTTC. Its translation: CASSRNGGGRNEQYF. The complete variable domain, with remaining parts taken from reference TRBV7-2 and TRBJ2-7, reads GAGVSQSPSNKVTEKGKDVELRCDPISGHTALYWYRQSLGQGLEFLIYFQGNSAPDKSGLPSDRFSAERTGGSVSTLTIQRTQQEDSAVYLCASSRNGGGRNEQYFGPGTRLTVT.

The chain joins TRBV7-2 to TRBJ2-3; D might be TRBD1 (6 bases). The CDR3 runs 16 residues. V lost 5 bases and J 5 bases, leaving 20 bases between the germline ends. Germline CDR1 SGHTA, CDR2 FQGNSA. CDR3 loop: CASSLVAGGAGDTQYF. CDR3 bases: TGTGCCAGCAGCCTCGTGGCTGGGGGCGCGGGAGATACGCAGTATTTT.

This clone was seen a handful of times. The chain combines TRBV15 with TRBJ1-3; TRBD1 matches at 9 bases. This CDR3 is 15 amino acids long. The trim removed 4 bases at V and 3 bases at J, leaving 4 bases unmatched. Germline CDR1 reads LNHNV; CDR2 reads YYDKDF (reference sequence). CDR3 DNA: TGTGCCACCAGCAACAACAGGGGGCTTGGAAACACCATATATTTT. This encodes CATSNNRGLGNTIYF.

This rearrangement joins TRBV3-1 (or the pseudogene TRBV3-2) to TRBJ1-2, with TRBD1 identical over 9 bases. This CDR3 is built from 17 residues. Germline V gene data show CDR1 as LGHDT and CDR2 as YNNKEL (reference sequence). The trim removed 1 base at V and 8 bases at J, leaving 14 bases unmatched. The CDR3, as DNA: TGTGCCAGCAGCCAAGGAGGGACAGGGAGGGTGGCGAGCGGCTACACCTTC. It yields the protein CASSQGGTGRVASGYTF.